This T cell receptor beta chain was captured by sequencing in a study of beta chain features in type 1 diabetes (dated by TCRdb to between 2018 and 2020). Study-wide context: Mean age, gender distribution, total cell number and subset yield did not differ between patients and healthy donors. Regulatory and stem cell-like memory subsets were obtained from only 8 patients and roughly 8 healthy donors, while naive and central memory subsets were obtained from all 28 donors. In the study, TCRB repertoires of sorted circulating CD4+ T cell subsets from recently diagnosed type 1 diabetes patients were compared with those of matched healthy donors. A total of over 95,000,000 sorted cells were examined across all samples, and RNA yield correlated strongly with the number of cells per subset.

Each donor gave one peripheral blood draw, about 100 mL on average, collected into heparinised tubes. Using a panel that included CD45RO, CCR7, CD25, CD127, CD95 and CD27, naive, central memory, regulatory and stem cell-like memory CD4+ T cells were sorted on a BD FACSAria II. Purity was above 98% for every sorted population. Right away, PBMCs were isolated by Lymphoprep density gradient centrifugation and were stained directly, with no culture step. So that batch effects would be minimized, each experiment stained and sorted samples in pairs, pairing one healthy donor with one patient. The High Capacity cDNA Reverse Transcription Kit was used to reverse transcribe all of the isolated RNA, meaning that expressed TCRB transcripts were what got sequenced. Deep immunoSEQ sequencing was applied to naive, central memory and regulatory T cell samples, giving an average of approximately 4 million total reads per sample. Sorted cells were lysed in RLT buffer and RNA was extracted with DNase-treated RNeasy Micro or Mini kits, depending on cell number. Each cell subset was processed on its own to prevent cross-contamination, while patient and healthy donor samples were processed together. Using the immunoSEQ multiplex PCR, TCRB sequences were amplified from cDNA into 87-bp fragments spanning the CDR3 region. The amplicons were sequenced using the Illumina HiSeq platform. The source study handled its data this way. Synthetic template baselines were used to correct PCR bias computationally, reads within Hamming distance 2 were collapsed together, and singletons that could not be merged were discarded. Reads were aligned against IMGT to assign V, D and J genes, CDR3 length and insertions or deletions at six rearrangement sites. Within each subset, clonotype counts were normalized to sorted cell number, after which true diversity and Gini coefficients were computed with the tcR R package. The overlap coefficient, calculated on TCRB nucleotide sequences, was used to quantify repertoire sharing. As a proxy for the pre-selection repertoire, out-of-frame TCRB sequences from naive cells were analyzed. The clones in this table, taken by TCRdb from immuneACCESS, are in-frame only. Not every clone is retained; where verified, under half of the shortfall comes from an unresolved V gene, and the cause of the rest is unknown. D and trimming were read from the DNA, whereas the V and J calls and clone size are those reported in that table. For this sample there are around 240,000 clones; 9.6% appear just once. Under 0.045% of the sample comes from the top ten.

This clone has just a few counts. Its antigen is unknown. The record has no base qualities; no much larger clone is one base away. V is reduced by 6 bases and J by 3 bases, leaving a spacing of 9 bases between them. From cysteine to phenylalanine, the CDR3 is 12 amino acids long. Only the CDR3 part of the read is kept: 36 bases, read in frame from the first base. In the germline V gene, CDR1 corresponds to SNHLY and CDR2 to FYNNEI. The paper's findings and limits, for the study overall: Because the HLA sub-analyses included only small numbers of individuals, any influence of HLA type on TCRB rearrangement was left unresolved. PCR might favor shorter templates, but patient and control samples were amplified and corrected together, so any skew would affect both groups equally. Naive, central memory and regulatory TCRB repertoires appeared to be more similar among patients than among healthy donors. Patients with type 1 diabetes made fewer insertions and deleted more nucleotides at VDJ recombination sites, implying thymic rearrangement abnormalities. Type 1 diabetes patients showed a moderate but significant shortening of TCRB CDR3 length in all four CD4+ subsets. Because cDNA was sequenced instead of genomic DNA, highly expressing activated cells could be over-represented, though the groups showed no difference in activation or CD3 levels.

The sequence was collected from a woman aged 18-29 years in good health. The chain was built from TRBV2 and TRBJ2-7, with a weak D call of TRBD2 (6 bases match). The sample was naive CD4+ T cells from blood. The meaning of the sample's cell subset or site label: true naive CD4+ T cells. CDR3 sequence: CASREGLYEQYF. The DNA reads as follows: TGTGCCAGCAGGGAGGGTCTCTACGAGCAGTACTTC.